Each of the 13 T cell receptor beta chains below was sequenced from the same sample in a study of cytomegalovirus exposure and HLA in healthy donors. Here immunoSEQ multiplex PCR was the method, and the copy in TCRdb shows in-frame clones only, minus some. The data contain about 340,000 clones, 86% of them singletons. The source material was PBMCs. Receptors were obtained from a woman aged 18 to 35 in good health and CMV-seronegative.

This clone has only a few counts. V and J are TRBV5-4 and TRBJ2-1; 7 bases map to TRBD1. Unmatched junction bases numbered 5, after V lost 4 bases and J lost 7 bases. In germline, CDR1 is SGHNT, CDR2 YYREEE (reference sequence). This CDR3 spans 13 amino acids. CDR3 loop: CASSPGQENEQFF. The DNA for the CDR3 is TGTGCCAGCAGCCCAGGACAGGAGAATGAGCAGTTCTTC.

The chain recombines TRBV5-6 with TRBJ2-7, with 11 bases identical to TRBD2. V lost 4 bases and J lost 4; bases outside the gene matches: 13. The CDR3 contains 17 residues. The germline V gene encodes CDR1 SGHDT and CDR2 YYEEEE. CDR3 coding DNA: TGTGCCAGCAGCCCCCCCTTGGGACTAGCGGCTAGATACGAGCAGTACTTC. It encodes CASSPPLGLAARYEQYF.

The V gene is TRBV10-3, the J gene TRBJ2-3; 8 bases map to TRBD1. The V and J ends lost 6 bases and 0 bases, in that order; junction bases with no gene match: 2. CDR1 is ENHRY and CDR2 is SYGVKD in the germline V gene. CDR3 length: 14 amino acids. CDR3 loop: CAIRTGVSTDTQYF. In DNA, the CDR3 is TGTGCCATCAGGACAGGGGTAAGCACAGATACGCAGTATTTT.

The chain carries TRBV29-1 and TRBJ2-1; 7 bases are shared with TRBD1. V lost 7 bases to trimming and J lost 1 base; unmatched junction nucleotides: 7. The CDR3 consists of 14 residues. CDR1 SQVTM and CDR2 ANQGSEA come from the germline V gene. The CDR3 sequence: CSAVTGVSYNEQFF. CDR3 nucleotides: TGCAGCGCCGTAACAGGGGTATCCTACAATGAGCAGTTCTTC.

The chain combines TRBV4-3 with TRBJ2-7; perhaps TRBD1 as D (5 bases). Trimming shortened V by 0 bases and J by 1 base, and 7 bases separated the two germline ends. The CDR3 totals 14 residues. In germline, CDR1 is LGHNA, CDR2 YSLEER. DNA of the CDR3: TGCGCCAGCAGCCAAGATGCAGGGTCCTACGAGCAGTACTTC. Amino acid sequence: CASSQDAGSYEQYF.

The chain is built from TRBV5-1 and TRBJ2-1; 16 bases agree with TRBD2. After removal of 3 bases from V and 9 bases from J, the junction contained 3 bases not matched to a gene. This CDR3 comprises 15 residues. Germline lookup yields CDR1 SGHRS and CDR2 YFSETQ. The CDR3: CASSWGTSGRGEQFF. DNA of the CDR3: TGCGCCAGCAGCTGGGGGACTAGCGGGAGGGGTGAGCAGTTCTTC.

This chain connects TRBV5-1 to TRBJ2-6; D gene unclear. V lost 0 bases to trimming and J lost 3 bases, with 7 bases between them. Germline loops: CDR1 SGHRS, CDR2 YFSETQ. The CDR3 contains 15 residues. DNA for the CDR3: TGCGCCAGCAGCTTGGCCCACGGTGGGGCCAACGTCCTGACTTTC. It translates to CASSLAHGGANVLTF.

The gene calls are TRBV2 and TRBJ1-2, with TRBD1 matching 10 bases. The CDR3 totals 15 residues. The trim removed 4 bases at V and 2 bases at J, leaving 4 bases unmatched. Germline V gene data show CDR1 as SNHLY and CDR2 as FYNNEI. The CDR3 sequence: CASSAGDRGNYGYTF. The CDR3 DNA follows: TGTGCCAGCAGTGCGGGGGACAGGGGCAACTATGGCTACACCTTC.

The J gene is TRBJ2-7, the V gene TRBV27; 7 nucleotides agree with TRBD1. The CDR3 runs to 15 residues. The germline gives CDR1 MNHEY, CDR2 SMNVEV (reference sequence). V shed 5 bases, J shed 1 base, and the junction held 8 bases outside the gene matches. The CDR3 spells CASSPKGTVSYEQYF. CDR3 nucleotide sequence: TGTGCCAGCAGTCCCAAAGGGACAGTTTCCTACGAGCAGTACTTC.

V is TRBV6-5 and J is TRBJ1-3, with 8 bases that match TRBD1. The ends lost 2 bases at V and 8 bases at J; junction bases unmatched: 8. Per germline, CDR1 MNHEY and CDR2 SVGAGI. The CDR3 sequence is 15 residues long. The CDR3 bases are TGTGCCAGCAGTTACAGTGACAGGGGAATCTACACCATATATTTT. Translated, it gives CASSYSDRGIYTIYF.

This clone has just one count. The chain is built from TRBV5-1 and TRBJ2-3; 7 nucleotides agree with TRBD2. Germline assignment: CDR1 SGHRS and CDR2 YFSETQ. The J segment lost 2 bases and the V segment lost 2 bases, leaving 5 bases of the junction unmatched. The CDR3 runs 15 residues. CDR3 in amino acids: CASSFERGITDTQYF. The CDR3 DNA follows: TGCGCCAGCAGCTTTGAGCGGGGTATCACAGATACGCAGTATTTT. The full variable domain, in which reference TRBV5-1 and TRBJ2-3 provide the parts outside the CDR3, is KAGVTQTPRYLIKTRGQQVTLSCSPISGHRSVSWYQQTPGQGLQFLFEYFSETQRNKGNFPGRFSGRQFSNSRSEMNVSTLELGDSALYLCASSFERGITDTQYFGPGTRLTVL.

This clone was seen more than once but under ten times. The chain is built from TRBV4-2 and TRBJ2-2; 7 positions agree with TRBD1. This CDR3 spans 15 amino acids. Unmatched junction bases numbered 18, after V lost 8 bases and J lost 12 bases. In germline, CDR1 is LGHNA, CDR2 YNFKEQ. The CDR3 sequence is CASAFTTGAPSKLFF. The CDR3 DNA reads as TGTGCCAGCGCCTTCACTACAGGGGCCCCGTCGAAGCTGTTTTTT.

The CDR3 DNA reads TGTGCCAGCAGCGTAGCGCCTACCACCGGGGAGCTGTTTTTT. Encoded protein: CASSVAPTTGELFF. The genes are TRBV9 and TRBJ2-2, with unresolved D. The germline CDR1 and CDR2 sequences are SGDLS and YYNGEE. Trimming removed 0 bases at V and 4 bases at J, with 7 bases between. This CDR3 contains 14 residues.